The 19 T cell receptor beta chains below were found in one sample sequenced in a study of shared clonotypes between healthy human individuals (dated by TCRdb to 2020 to 2022). Receptors were amplified or captured by the immunoSEQ multiplex PCR assay. TCRdb mirrors the immuneACCESS table, restricted to in-frame sequences. Some clones are absent from its copies; in checked studies, under half trace to an unresolved V gene, and the reason for the others is unknown. The sample data list over 2 million clones, and over 85% of these were observed just once. In total, the top ten clones hold 0.85% to 1.3% of the sample. For the CD8 naive samples, CD45RO-negative cells were positively selected for CCR7, yielding a CD45RA+CCR7+ population from which TemRA cells were excluded. The sample consisted of naive CD8+ T cells sorted from blood. Read against the paper, the sample's cell subset or site label means: CD45RA+CCR7+. The receptors here all came from a man aged 18 to 29 in good health.

This clone was counted only a few times. This chain links TRBV28 with TRBJ1-2, with D uncertain. Germline CDR1 reads MDHEN; CDR2 reads SYDVKM. The CDR3 runs 12 residues. V dropped 5 bases and J dropped 6 bases, with 10 bases sitting between them. CDR3 region: CASSPERDGYTF. The CDR3 coding sequence is TGTGCCAGCAGTCCCGAAAGGGATGGCTACACCTTC.

The rearrangement uses TRBV7-2 and TRBJ1-1; no firm D call. From germline, CDR1 is SGHTA and CDR2 FQGNSA. Trimming pared 2 bases from V and 1 base from J, leaving 11 bases between. The CDR3 is 15 amino acids. CDR3 residues: CASSLLVQPNTEAFF. The CDR3 DNA follows: TGTGCCAGCAGCTTACTGGTACAGCCGAACACTGAAGCTTTCTTT. Supplemented by reference TRBV7-2 and TRBJ1-1, the full variable domain reads GAGVSQSPSNKVTEKGKDVELRCDPISGHTALYWYRQSLGQGLEFLIYFQGNSAPDKSGLPSDRFSAERTGGSVSTLTIQRTQQEDSAVYLCASSLLVQPNTEAFFGQGTRLTVV.

This clone was observed a single time. V and J are TRBV28 and TRBJ2-7; D may match TRBD1 or TRBD2 (5 bases each). Germline V gene sequence: CDR1 MDHEN, CDR2 SYDVKM. The CDR3 covers 14 residues. Trimming took 3 bases from V and 5 from J, leaving 14 bases between them. The CDR3 DNA reads as TGTGCCAGCAGTTTGTCAGGGACCCACAACGAGCAGTACTTC. Translating it yields CASSLSGTHNEQYF.

Of note for this clone: This sample also contains other DNA sequences that code for the same CDR3. The V and J genes are TRBV28 and TRBJ2-7; D call uncertain. Germline V gene data show CDR1 as MDHEN and CDR2 as SYDVKM. CDR3 length: 14 residues. V lost 3 bases, J lost 0 bases, and 9 bases lay in between. This CDR3 is CASSLEGSSYEQYF. In DNA form, the CDR3 reads TGTGCCAGCAGTTTGGAAGGCAGCTCCTACGAGCAGTACTTC.

The rearrangement joins TRBV5-4 to TRBJ2-7; possibly TRBD2 for D (5 bases). There are 14 residues in the CDR3. Trimming pared 4 bases from V and 1 base from J, leaving 12 bases between. Germline CDR1 SGHNT, CDR2 YYREEE (reference sequence). CDR3 in DNA: TGTGCCAGCAGCGACCGGGAACTATCCTACGAGCAGTACTTC. This translates into CASSDRELSYEQYF.

The CDR3: CASKGGDSYEQYF. The CDR3 bases are TGTGCCTCCAAAGGGGGGGATTCCTACGAGCAGTACTTC. The rearrangement links TRBV25-1 to TRBJ2-7, with D perhaps matching TRBD2 (7 bases). Trimming stripped 11 bases from V and 1 base from J, with 15 bases between. In germline, CDR1 is MGHDK, CDR2 SYGVNS. The CDR3 is 13 amino acids.

The chain uses TRBV25-1 and TRBJ2-5, with D perhaps matching TRBD1 (5 bases). Germline-derived CDR1 and CDR2 are MGHDK and SYGVNS. The V end was cut by 6 bases, the J end by 4 bases, with 18 bases between. This CDR3 is 15 amino acids long. The CDR3 reads CASSPQGAIGETQYF. In DNA, the CDR3 is TGTGCCAGCAGCCCCCAAGGGGCTATCGGAGAGACCCAGTACTTC.

In regard to this clone: Other DNA sequences from this sample encode an identical CDR3 as well. This chain uses TRBV9 with TRBJ2-3; unclear D gene. The CDR3 is made up of 14 amino acids. Germline CDR1 and CDR2: SGDLS and YYNGEE. V was shortened by 0 bases and J by 2 bases, with 7 bases between the two germline ends. The DNA for the CDR3 is TGTGCCAGCAGCGTAGACACTTCCACAGATACGCAGTATTTT. Amino acid sequence: CASSVDTSTDTQYF.

In regard to this clone: This CDR3 is also generated by other DNA sequences in the sample. V and J are TRBV4-3 and TRBJ1-1; D unresolved. V gave up 0 bases and J gave up 0 bases, with 5 bases separating them. Germline V gene sequence: CDR1 LGHNA, CDR2 YSLEER. The CDR3 consists of 14 residues. The CDR3: CASSQDTVNTEAFF. As DNA, the CDR3 is TGCGCCAGCAGCCAAGATACTGTGAACACTGAAGCTTTCTTT.

Only one count was recorded for this clone. This chain connects TRBV4-3 to TRBJ1-1; D call uncertain. Germline V lookup: CDR1 LGHNA, CDR2 YSLEER. CDR3 length equals 15 residues. V was shortened by 0 bases and J by 3 bases, with 11 bases between the two germline ends. The CDR3 DNA sequence: TGCGCCAGCAGCCAAGATTGGGGAATGTACACTGAAGCTTTCTTT. It codes for CASSQDWGMYTEAFF.

This chain's CDR3 is CSVRDTANTGELFF. Written as DNA, the CDR3 is TGCAGCGTCCGGGACACCGCGAACACCGGGGAGCTGTTTTTT. The J gene is TRBJ2-2, the V gene TRBV29-1; the D gene is possibly TRBD1 (6 bases). V was pared by 6 bases and J by 0 bases, with 11 bases between. The germline V gene encodes CDR1 SQVTM and CDR2 ANQGSEA. The CDR3 contains 14 residues.

The gene calls are TRBV27 and TRBJ1-5; possible D gene TRBD1, 5 bases. Germline V lookup: CDR1 MNHEY, CDR2 SMNVEV (reference sequence). The CDR3 consists of 14 residues. Trimming cost V 4 bases and J 5 bases, with 12 bases left between them. The CDR3 region has the DNA TGTGCCAGCAGTTACTCAGGGCCCCATCAGCCCCAGCATTTT. Protein sequence: CASSYSGPHQPQHF.

This clone occurred once. The chain uses TRBV29-1 and TRBJ2-7; D perhaps matches TRBD2 (6 bases). V was trimmed by 7 bases and J by 0 bases, leaving 13 bases between them. This CDR3 has 13 residues. From germline, CDR1 is SQVTM and CDR2 ANQGSEA. CDR3 loop: CSAVPGSSYEQYF. The CDR3 coding sequence is TGCAGCGCTGTTCCCGGGAGCTCCTACGAGCAGTACTTC.

The chain carries TRBV4-3 and TRBJ2-2; no firm D call. Trimming removed 3 bases from V and 4 bases from J, with 6 bases in between. From germline, CDR1 is LGHNA and CDR2 YSLEER. The CDR3 consists of 13 residues. CDR3 DNA sequence: TGCGCCAGCAGCCATCCAGTCACCGGGGAGCTGTTTTTT. As protein: CASSHPVTGELFF.

This clone was seen only a few times. Within the sample, other DNA sequences also encode this same CDR3. The chain couples TRBV6-5 to TRBJ1-4, with D perhaps TRBD1 (5 bases). V shed 2 bases and J shed 8 bases, with 6 bases lying between them. CDR3 length: 12 residues. The germline CDR1 and CDR2 sequences are MNHEY and SVGAGI. The CDR3 DNA is TGTGCCAGCAGTTACGAGGGGGAAAAACTGTTTTTT. Protein product: CASSYEGEKLFF.

The CDR3 nucleotides read TGTGCCAGCAGGACCCCAGGATACGAGCAGTACTTC. The encoded protein is CASRTPGYEQYF. This chain uses TRBV6-5 with TRBJ2-7; no firm D call. Trimming took off 6 bases at V and 4 bases at J, with 10 bases between the two ends. Per the germline V gene, CDR1 is MNHEY and CDR2 is SVGAGI. The CDR3 extends over 12 amino acids.

V gene TRBV10-3 combines with J gene TRBJ2-1; 7 bases line up with TRBD1. This CDR3 region has 14 residues. Germline CDR1 is ENHRY and CDR2 is SYGVKD. V gave up 3 bases and J gave up 4 bases; unmatched junction bases: 3. CDR3 residues: CAISERTGYNEQFF. In DNA form, the CDR3 reads TGTGCCATCAGTGAACGGACAGGATACAATGAGCAGTTCTTC.

The genes are TRBV5-6 and TRBJ1-2; D is uncertain. The V gene lost 0 bases and the J gene lost 3 bases, with 9 bases spanning the gap. The CDR3 is made up of 14 amino acids. CDR1 and CDR2 from the germline V gene are SGHDT and YYEEEE. The CDR3 loop reads CASSLERTDYGYTF. The CDR3 DNA sequence: TGTGCCAGCAGCTTGGAGCGGACGGACTATGGCTACACCTTC.

This clone has only a few counts. The CDR3 is CASARPATYEQYF. As DNA, the CDR3 is TGTGCTAGTGCCCGTCCAGCAACCTACGAGCAGTACTTC. The chain recombines TRBV12-5 with TRBJ2-7; D is unclear. Trimming shortened V by 7 bases and J by 2 bases, and 12 bases separated the two germline ends. CDR1 and CDR2 from the germline V gene are LGHNT and FRNRAP. The CDR3 covers 13 residues.